This T cell receptor beta chain derives from a study of tumor-infiltrating lymphocytes in oesophageal squamous cell carcinoma. J gave up 4 bases and V 5 bases, and 7 bases lay outside the gene matches. The CDR3 contains 16 residues. In germline, CDR1 is MNHNS, CDR2 SASEGT. TCRdb independently ran MiXCR on the PCR reads; one entry per CDR3 protein. Of 15,000 to 25,000 distinct CDR3 sequences in the sample, 40% to 45% were seen once. This clonotype was picked up many times. The sequence came from a male donor with esophageal squamous cell carcinoma. The sequenced sample consisted of normal esophageal tissue next to the tumor. The J gene is TRBJ1-5, the V gene TRBV6-1; 11 bases map to TRBD1. The CDR3 DNA reads as TGTGCCAGCAGTAACCGGGACAGGGGGACTAATCAGCCCCAGCATTTT. Its protein is CASSNRDRGTNQPQHF.